The rows below give T cell receptor beta chains drawn from one sample of a study of control samples from healthy donors and cancer patients. Some clones are missing from TCRdb's copy, which holds only in-frame ones; the method was immunoSEQ multiplex PCR. The table has just under 75,000 clones, roughly 87% seen once. The sequencing sample was made of blood. The receptor set was obtained from a woman aged 45-60 years in good health. The CDR3 runs from the conserved cysteine through the conserved F or W. Fields, in order: D gene, clone size, J gene, V gene, CDR3 protein, CDR3 DNA. A D gene is named only where the DNA matches it firmly. Expanded clones are given a class, and other clones once, few, many or no size at all.

TRBD1,once,TRBJ1-1,TRBV6-5,CASSRDRGLTEAFF,TGTGCCAGCAGTCGAGACAGGGGGCTCACTGAAGCTTTCTTT
TRBD2,-,TRBJ2-5,TRBV5-1,CASSLDSSGRGRETQYF,TGCGCCAGCAGCTTGGATTCTTCTGGGAGGGGACGAGAGACCCAGTACTTC
-,-,TRBJ2-7,TRBV2,CASSAANEQYF,TGTGCCAGCAGTGCTGCAAACGAGCAGTACTTC
TRBD1,-,TRBJ2-3,TRBV18,CASSPLTGGNTDTQYF,TGTGCCAGCTCACCACTTACAGGGGGGAACACAGATACGCAGTATTTT
-,-,TRBJ2-1,TRBV6-5,CASFDQPPYNEQFF,TGTGCCAGCTTTGACCAGCCCCCCTACAATGAGCAGTTCTTC
-,-,TRBJ1-5,TRBV2,CASSAVRMGRGNQPQHF,TGTGCCAGCAGTGCGGTAAGAATGGGGCGCGGAAATCAGCCCCAGCATTTT
TRBD1,-,TRBJ2-2,TRBV30,CAWSRPYRGTTGELFF,TGTGCCTGGAGTCGCCCTTACAGGGGGACCACCGGGGAGCTGTTTTTT
-,-,TRBJ1-3,TRBV20-1,CSAGRAGTIYF,TGCAGTGCGGGGCGTGCAGGCACCATATATTTT
-,-,TRBJ2-1,TRBV27,CASSLNAIGSLDNEQFF,TGTGCCAGCAGTTTAAACGCGATAGGAAGCTTGGACAATGAGCAGTTCTTC
-,-,TRBJ1-2,TRBV30,CAWSPTGDSPYGYTF,TGTGCCTGGAGTCCCACGGGCGACAGCCCCTATGGCTACACCTTC
TRBD1,-,TRBJ2-7,TRBV5-4,CASSLAQGAYEQYF,TGTGCCAGCAGCTTGGCTCAGGGGGCCTACGAGCAGTACTTC
-,-,TRBJ2-4,TRBV18,CASSPPGRNIQYF,TGTGCCAGCTCACCGCCCGGCCGAAACATTCAGTACTTC
-,-,TRBJ1-3,TRBV11-2,CASSLVGPGNTIYF,TGTGCCAGCAGCTTAGTTGGCCCTGGAAACACCATATATTTT